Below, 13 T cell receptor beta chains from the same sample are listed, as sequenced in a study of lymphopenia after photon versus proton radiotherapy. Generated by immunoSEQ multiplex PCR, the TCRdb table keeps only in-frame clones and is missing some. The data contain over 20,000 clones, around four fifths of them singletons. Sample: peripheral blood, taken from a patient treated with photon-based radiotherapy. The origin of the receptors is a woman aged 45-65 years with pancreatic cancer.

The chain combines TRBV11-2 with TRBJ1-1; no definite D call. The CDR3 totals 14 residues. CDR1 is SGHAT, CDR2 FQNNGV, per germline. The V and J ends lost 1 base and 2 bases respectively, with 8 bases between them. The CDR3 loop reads CASSLGPANTEAFF. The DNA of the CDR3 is TGTGCCAGCAGCTTAGGGCCAGCCAACACTGAAGCTTTCTTT.

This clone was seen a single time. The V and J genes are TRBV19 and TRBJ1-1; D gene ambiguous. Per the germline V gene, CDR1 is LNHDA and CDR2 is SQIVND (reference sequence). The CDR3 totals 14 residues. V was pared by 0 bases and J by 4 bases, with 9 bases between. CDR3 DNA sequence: TGTGCCAGTAGTATAGATCTGGGTTCCACTGAAGCTTTCTTT. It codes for CASSIDLGSTEAFF.

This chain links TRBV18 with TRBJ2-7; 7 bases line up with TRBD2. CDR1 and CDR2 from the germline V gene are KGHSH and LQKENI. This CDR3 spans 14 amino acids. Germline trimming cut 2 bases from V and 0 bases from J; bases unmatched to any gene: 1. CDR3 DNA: TGTGCCAGCTCACCAGCGGGGGACTCCTACGAGCAGTACTTC. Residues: CASSPAGDSYEQYF.

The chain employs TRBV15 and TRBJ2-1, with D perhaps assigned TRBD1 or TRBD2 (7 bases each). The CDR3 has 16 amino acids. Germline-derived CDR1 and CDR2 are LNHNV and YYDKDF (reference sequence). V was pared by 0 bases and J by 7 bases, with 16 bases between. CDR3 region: CATSRDRAGGANEQFF. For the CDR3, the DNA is TGTGCCACCAGCAGAGATCGCGCAGGGGGGGCGAATGAGCAGTTCTTC.

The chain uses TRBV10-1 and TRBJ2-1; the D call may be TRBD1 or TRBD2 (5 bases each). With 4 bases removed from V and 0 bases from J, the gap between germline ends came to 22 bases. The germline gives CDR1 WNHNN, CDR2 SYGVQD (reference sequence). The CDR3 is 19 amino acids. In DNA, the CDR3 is TGCGCCAGCAGTGTTAGCCGGGACGGGCCCCGTTACTCCTACAATGAGCAGTTCTTC. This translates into CASSVSRDGPRYSYNEQFF.

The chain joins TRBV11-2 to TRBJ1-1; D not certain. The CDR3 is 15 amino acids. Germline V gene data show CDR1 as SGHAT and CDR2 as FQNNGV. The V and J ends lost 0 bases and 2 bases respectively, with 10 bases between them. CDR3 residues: CASSLDLRDNTEAFF. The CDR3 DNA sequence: TGTGCCAGCAGCTTAGATTTGAGGGATAACACTGAAGCTTTCTTT.

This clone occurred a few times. The CDR3 region is CASSVEENEQFF. The CDR3 nucleotides read TGTGCCAGCAGCGTAGAGGAGAATGAGCAGTTCTTC. V is TRBV9 and J is TRBJ2-1; no definite D call. This CDR3 is 12 amino acids long. Germline V lookup: CDR1 SGDLS, CDR2 YYNGEE. The V gene lost 0 bases and the J gene lost 7 bases, with 5 bases spanning the gap.

For the CDR3, the DNA is TGTGCCAGCGGGGGTTTCAGGGGGTATTCACCCCTCCACTTT. Its protein is CASGGFRGYSPLHF. V and J are TRBV7-2 and TRBJ1-6, with 7 bases identical to TRBD1. CDR1 is SGHTA, CDR2 FQGNSA, per germline. This CDR3 has 14 amino acids. Trimming cost V 8 bases and J 8 bases; bases outside gene matches: 9.

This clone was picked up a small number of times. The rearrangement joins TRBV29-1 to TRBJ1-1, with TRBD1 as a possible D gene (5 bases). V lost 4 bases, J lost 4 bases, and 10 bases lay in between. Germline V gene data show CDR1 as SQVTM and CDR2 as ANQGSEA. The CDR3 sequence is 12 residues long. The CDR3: CSVVRGVTEAFF. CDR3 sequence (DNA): TGCAGCGTTGTTAGGGGTGTCACTGAAGCTTTCTTT.

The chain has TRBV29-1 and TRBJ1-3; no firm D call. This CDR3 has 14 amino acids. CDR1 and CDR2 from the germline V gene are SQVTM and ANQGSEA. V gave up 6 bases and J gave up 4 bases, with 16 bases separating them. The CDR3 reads CSVGLGPGGNTIYF. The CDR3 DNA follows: TGCAGCGTCGGCTTAGGCCCGGGAGGAAACACCATATATTTT.

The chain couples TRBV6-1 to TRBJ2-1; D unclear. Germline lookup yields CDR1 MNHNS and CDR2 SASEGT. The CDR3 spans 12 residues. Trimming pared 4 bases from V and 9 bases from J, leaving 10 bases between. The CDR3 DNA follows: TGTGCCAGCAGTGCGCTCTGGGGTGAGCAGTTCTTC. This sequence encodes CASSALWGEQFF.

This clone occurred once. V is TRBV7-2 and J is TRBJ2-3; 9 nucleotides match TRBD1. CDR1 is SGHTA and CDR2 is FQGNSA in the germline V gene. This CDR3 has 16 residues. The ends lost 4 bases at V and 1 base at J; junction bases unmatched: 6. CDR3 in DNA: TGTGCCAGCAGCTCCCACAGGGGGCGAGGCACAGATACGCAGTATTTT. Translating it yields CASSSHRGRGTDTQYF.

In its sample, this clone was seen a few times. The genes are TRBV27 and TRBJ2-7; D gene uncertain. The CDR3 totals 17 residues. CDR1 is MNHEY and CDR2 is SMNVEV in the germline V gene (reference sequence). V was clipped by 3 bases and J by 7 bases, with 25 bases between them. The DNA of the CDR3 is TGTGCCAGCAGTTTCCAAACTATACGTGGTTCCCTACGAGAGCAGTACTTC. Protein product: CASSFQTIRGSLREQYF.